Presented here are 7 T cell receptor beta chains from one specimen sequenced in a study of T cells after yellow fever vaccination. Each CDR3 protein gets one entry after TCRdb re-called the 5' RACE reads with MiXCR. This sample yields about 580,000 distinct CDR3 sequences, of which roughly a sixth are seen a single time; about 18% belongs to the top ten. The input for sequencing was PBMCs, taken 5 days after the first yellow fever vaccination. Source of these receptors: a man younger than 35 who received the YFV17D yellow fever vaccine.

This clonotype was detected ten times or more. This chain joins TRBV20-1 and TRBJ2-3, with 12 bases aligning to TRBD2. The CDR3 sequence is 17 residues long. Losses at the gene ends were 1 base for V and 4 bases for J; bases not matched to a gene: 9. Germline lookup yields CDR1 DFQATT and CDR2 SNEGSKA (reference sequence). The CDR3, as DNA: TGCAGTGCTAGAGGGGATCTAGCGGGGGGGCTTCCAGATACGCAGTATTTT. This codes for CSARGDLAGGLPDTQYF.

The V and J genes are TRBV12-3 or TRBV12-4 and TRBJ1-1, with 8 bases matching TRBD1. Losses at the gene ends were 7 bases for V and 4 bases for J; bases not matched to a gene: 14. The CDR3 consists of 16 residues. CDR3 coding DNA: TGTGCCAGCACCCTAGGGGCAGGGGGCGGCTTCACTGAAGCTTTCTTT. This encodes CASTLGAGGGFTEAFF.

The J gene is TRBJ1-1, the V gene TRBV5-5; D unclear. The CDR3 length is 11 residues. V lost 3 bases and J lost 5, with 5 bases in between. The germline gives CDR1 SGHKS, CDR2 YYEKEE (reference sequence). The CDR3 DNA sequence: TGTGCCAGCAGCTCTCAAACTGAAGCTTTCTTT. This codes for CASSSQTEAFF.

This clonotype came up a few times. This rearrangement joins TRBV10-3 to TRBJ1-2; unclear D gene. The length of the CDR3 is 14 residues. CDR1 ENHRY and CDR2 SYGVKD come from the germline V gene. Trimming left V 8 bases short and J 3 bases short, with 16 bases between. DNA for the CDR3: TGTGCCATCTGGGCAGGACGAGCGGACTATGGCTACACCTTC. Amino acids: CAIWAGRADYGYTF.

To note about this clonotype: One end of the junction varies from germline; a read error may be responsible. The CDR3 is CAGSEPPGEAFF. The CDR3 region has the DNA TGTGCCGGCAGTGAGCCCCCCGGCGAAGCTTTCTTT. The V gene is TRBV25-1, the J gene TRBJ1-1; D unclear. This CDR3 is built from 12 residues. Germline assignment: CDR1 MGHDK and CDR2 SYGVNS.

This clonotype was seen repeatedly, ten times or more. The rearrangement uses TRBV7-2 and TRBJ2-3; the D gene is possibly TRBD2 (5 bases). The CDR3 extends over 14 amino acids. With 2 bases removed from V and 8 bases from J, the gap between germline ends came to 14 bases. In germline, CDR1 is SGHTA, CDR2 FQGNSA. The CDR3, as DNA: TGTGCCAGCAGCTTAACGGGGTATCGGGTTACGCAGTATTTT. Protein sequence: CASSLTGYRVTQYF.

The chain combines TRBV6-4 with TRBJ1-6, with D tentatively TRBD1 (6 bases). Germline assignment: CDR1 MRHNA and CDR2 SNTAGT. The CDR3 has 13 amino acids. The germline V and J ends were trimmed by 3 bases and 16 bases, with 16 bases remaining between them. The CDR3 is CASSDSGTRRLHF. For the CDR3, the DNA is TGTGCCAGCAGTGATTCCGGGACAAGACGGCTCCACTTT.